This T cell receptor beta chain was observed in a study of preoperative IRX-2 immunotherapy in early breast cancer. Sequencing used immunoSEQ multiplex PCR; TCRdb keeps in-frame clones, though not all of them. The table includes roughly 29,000 clones, around 91% detected once. Per germline, CDR1 SQVTM and CDR2 ANQGSEA. Trimming removed 6 bases at V and 2 bases at J, with 11 bases between. The CDR3 length is 12 residues. The treatment here: preoperative locoregional IRX-2 cytokine immunotherapy. Preoperative locoregional IRX-2 cytokine immunotherapy was tested in the phase Ib source study. The chain employs TRBV29-1 and TRBJ2-7, with a weak D call TRBD2 (5 bases). This material was acquired from a patient treated with IRX-2 immunotherapy. The TCR sequence derives from a human donor with breast cancer. CDR3 loop: CSVERGTYEQYF. The CDR3 DNA reads TGCAGCGTGGAACGGGGAACCTACGAGCAGTACTTC.